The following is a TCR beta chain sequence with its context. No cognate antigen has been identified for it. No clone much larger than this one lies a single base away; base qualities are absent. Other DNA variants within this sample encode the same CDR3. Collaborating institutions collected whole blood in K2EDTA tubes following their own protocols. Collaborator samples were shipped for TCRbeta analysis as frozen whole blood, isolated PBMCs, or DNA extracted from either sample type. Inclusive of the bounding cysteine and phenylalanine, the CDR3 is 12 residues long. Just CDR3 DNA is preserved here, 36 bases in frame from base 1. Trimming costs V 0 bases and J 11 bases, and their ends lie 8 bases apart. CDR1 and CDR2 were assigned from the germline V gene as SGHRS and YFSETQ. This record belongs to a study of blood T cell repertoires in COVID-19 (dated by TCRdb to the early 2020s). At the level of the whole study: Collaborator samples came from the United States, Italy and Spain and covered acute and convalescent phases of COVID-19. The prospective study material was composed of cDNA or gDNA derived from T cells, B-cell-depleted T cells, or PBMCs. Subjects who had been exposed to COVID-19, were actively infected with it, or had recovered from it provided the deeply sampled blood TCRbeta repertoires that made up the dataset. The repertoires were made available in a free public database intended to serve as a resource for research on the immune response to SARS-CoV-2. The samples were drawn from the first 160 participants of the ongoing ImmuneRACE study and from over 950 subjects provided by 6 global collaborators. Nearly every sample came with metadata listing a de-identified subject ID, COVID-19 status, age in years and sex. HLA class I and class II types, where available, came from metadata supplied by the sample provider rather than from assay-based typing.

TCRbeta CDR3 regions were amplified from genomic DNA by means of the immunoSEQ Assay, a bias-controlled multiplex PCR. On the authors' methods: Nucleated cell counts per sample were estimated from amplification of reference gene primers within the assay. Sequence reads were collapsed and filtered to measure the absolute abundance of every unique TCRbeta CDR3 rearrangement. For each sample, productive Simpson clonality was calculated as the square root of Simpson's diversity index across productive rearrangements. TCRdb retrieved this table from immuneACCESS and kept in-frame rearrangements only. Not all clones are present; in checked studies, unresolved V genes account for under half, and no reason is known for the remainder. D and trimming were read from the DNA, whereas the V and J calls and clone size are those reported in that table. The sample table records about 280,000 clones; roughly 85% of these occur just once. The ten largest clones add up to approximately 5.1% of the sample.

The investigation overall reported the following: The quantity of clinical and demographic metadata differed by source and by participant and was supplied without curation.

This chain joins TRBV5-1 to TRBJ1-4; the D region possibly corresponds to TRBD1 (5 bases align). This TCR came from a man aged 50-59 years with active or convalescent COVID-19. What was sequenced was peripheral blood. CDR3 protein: CASSLAEGKLFF. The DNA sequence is TGCGCCAGCAGCTTGGCGGAGGGGAAACTGTTTTTT.